These 14 T cell receptor beta chains came from one sample sequenced in a study of T cells in Graves' hyperthyroidism and ophthalmopathy. The CDR3 regions of TCR beta were amplified from RNA transcripts. RT-PCR in the first round (using the HTBI primer set) targeted the TCR CDR3. TCRdb recomputed calls from the multiplex PCR reads with MiXCR, one row per CDR3 protein. This table has around 400,000 distinct CDR3 sequences, 20% to 25% appearing once. The specimen sequenced was blood. The receptors shown here come from a man between 45 and 60 years old with Graves' hyperthyroidism.

The chain couples TRBV6-1 to TRBJ1-3, with no clear D. Germline V CDR1 and CDR2: MNHNS, SASEGT. The CDR3 has 15 residues. The ends were cut back, 3 bases at V and 0 bases at J, with 9 bases in the middle. CDR3 amino acids: CASSEGSASGNTIYF. The CDR3 nucleotides are TGTGCCAGCAGTGAGGGCTCGGCCTCTGGAAACACCATATATTTT.

In its sample, this clonotype was seen a few times. Written as DNA, the CDR3 is TGTGCCAGCAGTCCGACCAGGACTAGCCTCGAGCAGTTCTTC. Encoded protein: CASSPTRTSLEQFF. The chain combines TRBV7-2 with TRBJ2-1; 8 nucleotides align to TRBD2. Trimming at V came to 6 bases and at J to 10 bases, leaving 11 bases not matched to a gene. The CDR3 consists of 14 residues. Germline V gene data show CDR1 as SGHTA and CDR2 as FQGNSA.

This clonotype has more than one count but fewer than ten. A junction end diverges from the germline sequence, so it may reflect a read error. V and J are TRBV7-3 and TRBJ2-1; the D is unclear. Germline lookup yields CDR1 SGHTA and CDR2 FQGTGA. This CDR3 has 14 residues. The CDR3 sequence: CASSQDSGPSEQFF. CDR3 bases: TGCGCCAGCAGCCAAGATTCAGGCCCCTCGGAGCAGTTCTTC. Combining the CDR3 with reference TRBV7-3 and TRBJ2-1 gives the whole variable domain GAGVSQTPSNKVTEKGKYVELRCDPISGHTALYWYRQSLGQGPEFLIYFQGTGAADDSGLPNDRFFAVRPEGSVSTLKIQRTERGDSAVYLCASSQDSGPSEQFFGPGTRLTVL.

There are a few counts of this clonotype. The V gene is TRBV7-9, the J gene TRBJ2-7; 11 bases align to TRBD2. Unmatched junction bases numbered 8, after V lost 2 bases and J lost 5 bases. Germline CDR1 SEHNR, CDR2 FQNEAQ (reference sequence). The CDR3 sequence is 16 residues long. The CDR3 protein is CASSLSTSGSLNEQYF. Written as DNA, the CDR3 is TGTGCCAGCAGCTTATCCACTAGCGGGAGTCTGAACGAGCAGTACTTC.

The chain employs TRBV12-3 or TRBV12-4 and TRBJ2-7; D is uncertain. V lost 5 bases and J lost 3, with 11 bases in between. There are 13 residues in the CDR3. The CDR3 bases are TGTGCCAGCAGTCTCGGCGTGGTCTACGAGCAGTACTTC. As protein: CASSLGVVYEQYF.

This clonotype has a handful of counts. The CDR3 is CASSLAGTLQETQYF. As DNA, the CDR3 is TGTGCCAGCAGCTTAGCCGGGACTCTACAAGAGACCCAGTACTTC. The chain combines TRBV7-9 with TRBJ2-5, with D possibly being TRBD2 (6 bases). V was cut by 0 bases and J by 2 bases, with 10 bases left in between. CDR1 SEHNR and CDR2 FQNEAQ come from the germline V gene (reference sequence). The CDR3 has 15 amino acids.

The chain uses TRBV7-8 and TRBJ1-3; 8 bases fit TRBD1. Germline V gives CDR1 SGHVS, CDR2 FQNEAQ. The CDR3 loop spans 15 amino acids. The J segment lost 0 bases and the V segment lost 4 bases, leaving 2 bases of the junction unmatched. The CDR3 sequence is CASSSTGGSGNTIYF. CDR3 sequence (DNA): TGTGCCAGCAGCTCCACAGGGGGCTCTGGAAACACCATATATTTT. Variable domain in full (rest from reference TRBV7-8 and TRBJ1-3): GAGVSQSPRYKVAKRGQDVALRCDPISGHVSLFWYQQALGQGPEFLTYFQNEAQLDKSGLPSDRFFAERPEGSVSTLKIQRTQQEDSAVYLCASSSTGGSGNTIYFGEGSWLTVV.

The table lists this clonotype with a few counts. This chain connects TRBV3-1 to TRBJ1-4, with D unresolved. V was clipped by 0 bases and J by 4 bases, with 6 bases between them. Germline-derived CDR1 and CDR2 are LGHDT and YNNKEL (reference sequence). This CDR3 spans 14 amino acids. CDR3 sequence (DNA): TGTGCCAGCAGCCAAGATACTTTTAATGAAAAACTGTTTTTT. Amino acids: CASSQDTFNEKLFF.

At least ten counts were recorded for this clonotype. The chain couples TRBV2 to TRBJ2-5; D may match TRBD1 or TRBD2 (5 bases each). CDR1 is SNHLY and CDR2 is FYNNEI in the germline V gene. The CDR3 totals 14 residues. Trimming took off 7 bases at V and 5 bases at J, with 17 bases between the two ends. CDR3 sequence (DNA): TGTGCCAGCAAGAGGGACCCCTCGGGGGAGACCCAGTACTTC. It specifies CASKRDPSGETQYF.

The sample holds many counts of this clonotype. This chain connects TRBV7-9 to TRBJ2-1; 8 bases agree with TRBD1. The CDR3 is made up of 16 amino acids. V lost 7 bases and J lost 6; bases outside the gene matches: 14. Germline CDR1 and CDR2: SEHNR and FQNEAQ (reference sequence). CDR3 sequence (DNA): TGTGCCAGCAACAAACTCAGGGGGCGCGGGGCCAATGAGCAGTTCTTC. Protein: CASNKLRGRGANEQFF.

The V gene is TRBV7-2, the J gene TRBJ1-1, with no clear D. V dropped 5 bases and J dropped 0 bases, with 13 bases sitting between them. Germline V gene data show CDR1 as SGHTA and CDR2 as FQGNSA. This CDR3 contains 15 residues. CDR3: CASSPGGVMNTEAFF. The CDR3 DNA reads TGTGCCAGCAGCCCCGGCGGGGTAATGAACACTGAAGCTTTCTTT. The full variable domain, rest sourced from reference TRBV7-2 and TRBJ1-1, is GAGVSQSPSNKVTEKGKDVELRCDPISGHTALYWYRQSLGQGLEFLIYFQGNSAPDKSGLPSDRFSAERTGGSVSTLTIQRTQQEDSAVYLCASSPGGVMNTEAFFGQGTRLTVV.

There are a few counts of this clonotype. J is TRBJ2-2 and V is TRBV2; no firm D call. V was clipped by 2 bases and J by 4 bases, with 5 bases between them. This CDR3 is 13 amino acids long. Germline values: CDR1 SNHLY, CDR2 FYNNEI. CDR3 sequence: CASSEQTTGELFF. The CDR3 DNA sequence: TGTGCCAGCAGTGAACAGACCACCGGGGAGCTGTTTTTT.

J is TRBJ2-1 and V is TRBV6-1; 8 positions agree with TRBD1. The CDR3 is 15 residues long. Germline CDR1 reads MNHNS; CDR2 reads SASEGT. J was trimmed by 9 bases and V by 7 bases; bases with no gene match: 14. DNA for the CDR3: TGTGCCAGCACGCCAGAGACAGACAGGGGAGGTGAGCAGTTCTTC. It translates to CASTPETDRGGEQFF.

This clonotype was recorded a few times. The rearrangement joins TRBV12-3 or TRBV12-4 to TRBJ1-5, with 8 bases lining up with TRBD1. Trimming took 4 bases from V and 3 from J; bases not matched to a gene: 2. This CDR3 region has 14 residues. The CDR3, as DNA: TGTGCCAGCAGTTGGGACAGGTTCAATCAGCCCCAGCATTTT. This sequence encodes CASSWDRFNQPQHF.